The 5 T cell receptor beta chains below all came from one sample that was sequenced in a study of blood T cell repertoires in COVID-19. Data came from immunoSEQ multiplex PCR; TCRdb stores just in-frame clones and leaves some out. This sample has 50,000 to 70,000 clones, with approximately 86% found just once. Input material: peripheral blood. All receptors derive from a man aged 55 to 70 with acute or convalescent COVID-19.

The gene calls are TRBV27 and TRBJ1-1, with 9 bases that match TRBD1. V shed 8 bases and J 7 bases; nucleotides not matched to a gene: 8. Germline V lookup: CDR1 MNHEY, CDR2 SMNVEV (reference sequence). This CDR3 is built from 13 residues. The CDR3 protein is CASRSWTGDEAFF. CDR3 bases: TGTGCCAGCCGATCCTGGACAGGGGATGAAGCTTTCTTT.

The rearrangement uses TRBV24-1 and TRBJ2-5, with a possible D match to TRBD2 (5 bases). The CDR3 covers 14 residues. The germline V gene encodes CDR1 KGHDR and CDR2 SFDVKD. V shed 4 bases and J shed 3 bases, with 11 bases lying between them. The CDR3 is CATSDTRVKETQYF. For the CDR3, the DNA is TGTGCCACCAGTGACACGAGGGTTAAAGAGACCCAGTACTTC.

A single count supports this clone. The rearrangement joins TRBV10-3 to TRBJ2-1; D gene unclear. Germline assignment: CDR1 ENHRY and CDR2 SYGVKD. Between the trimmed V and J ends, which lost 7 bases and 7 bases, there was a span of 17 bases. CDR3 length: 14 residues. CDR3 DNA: TGTGCCATCAAGCCGACGGGTGCTGGGAATGAGCAGTTCTTC. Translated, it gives CAIKPTGAGNEQFF.

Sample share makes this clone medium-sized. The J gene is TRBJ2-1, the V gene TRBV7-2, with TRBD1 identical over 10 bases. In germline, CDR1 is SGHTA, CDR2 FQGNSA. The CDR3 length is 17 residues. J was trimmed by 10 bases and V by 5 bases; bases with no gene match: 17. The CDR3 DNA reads TGTGCCAGCAGCCCGGGACAGGGGCCGTTCGGAGATAAGGAGCAGTTCTTC. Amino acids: CASSPGQGPFGDKEQFF.

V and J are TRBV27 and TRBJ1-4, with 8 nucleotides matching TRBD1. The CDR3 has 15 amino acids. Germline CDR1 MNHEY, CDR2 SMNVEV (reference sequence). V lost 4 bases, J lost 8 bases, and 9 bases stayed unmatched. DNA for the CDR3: TGTGCCAGCAGTTCGGACAGGGCGATGGGGGAAAAACTGTTTTTT. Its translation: CASSSDRAMGEKLFF. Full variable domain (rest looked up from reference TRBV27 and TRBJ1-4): EAQVTQNPRYLITVTGKKLTVTCSQNMNHEYMSWYRQDPGLGLRQIYYSMNVEVTDKGDVPEGYKVSRKEKRNFPLILESPSPNQTSLYFCASSSDRAMGEKLFFGSGTQLSVL.